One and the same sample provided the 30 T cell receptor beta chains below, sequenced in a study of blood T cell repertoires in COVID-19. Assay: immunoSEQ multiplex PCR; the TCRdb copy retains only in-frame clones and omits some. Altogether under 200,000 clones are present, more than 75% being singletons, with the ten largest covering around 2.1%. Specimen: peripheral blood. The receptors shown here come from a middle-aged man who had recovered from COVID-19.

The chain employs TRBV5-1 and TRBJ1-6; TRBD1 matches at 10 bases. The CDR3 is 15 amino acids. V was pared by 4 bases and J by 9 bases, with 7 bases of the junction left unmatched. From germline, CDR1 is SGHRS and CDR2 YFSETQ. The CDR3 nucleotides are TGCGCCAGCAGCGCCGGGACAGGGGTTGGTTCACCCCTCCACTTT. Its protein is CASSAGTGVGSPLHF.

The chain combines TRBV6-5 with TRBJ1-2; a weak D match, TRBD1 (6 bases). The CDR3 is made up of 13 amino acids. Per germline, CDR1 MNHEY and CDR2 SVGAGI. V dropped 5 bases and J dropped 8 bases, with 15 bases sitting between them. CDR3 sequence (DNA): TGTGCCAGCAGTCGAGACAGGTCACGGGGCTACACCTTC. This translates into CASSRDRSRGYTF.

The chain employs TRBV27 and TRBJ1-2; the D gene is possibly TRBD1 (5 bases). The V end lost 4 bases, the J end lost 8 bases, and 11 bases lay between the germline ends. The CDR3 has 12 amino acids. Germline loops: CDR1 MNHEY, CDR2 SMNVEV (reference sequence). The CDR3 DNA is TGTGCCAGCAGTTCAACAGGTCTCGGCTACACCTTC. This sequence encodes CASSSTGLGYTF.

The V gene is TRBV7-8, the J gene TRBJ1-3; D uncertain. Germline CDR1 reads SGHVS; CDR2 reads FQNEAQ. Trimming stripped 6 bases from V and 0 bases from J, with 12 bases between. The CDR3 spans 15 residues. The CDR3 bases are TGTGCCAGCAGTCCAGAGACTTTCTCTGGAAACACCATATATTTT. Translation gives CASSPETFSGNTIYF.

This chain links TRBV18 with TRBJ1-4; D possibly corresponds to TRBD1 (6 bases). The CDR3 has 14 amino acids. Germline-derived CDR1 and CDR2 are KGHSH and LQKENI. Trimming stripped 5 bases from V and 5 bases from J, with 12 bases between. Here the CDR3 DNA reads TGTGCCAGCTCAACCCAGGGGTCCAATGAAAAACTGTTTTTT. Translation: CASSTQGSNEKLFF.

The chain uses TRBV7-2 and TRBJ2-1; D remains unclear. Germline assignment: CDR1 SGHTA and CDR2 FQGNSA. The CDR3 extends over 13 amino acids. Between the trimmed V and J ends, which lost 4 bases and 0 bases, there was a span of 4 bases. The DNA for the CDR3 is TGTGCCAGCAGCTCCAGCTCCTACAATGAGCAGTTCTTC. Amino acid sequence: CASSSSSYNEQFF. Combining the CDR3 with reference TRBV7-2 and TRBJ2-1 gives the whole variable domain GAGVSQSPSNKVTEKGKDVELRCDPISGHTALYWYRQSLGQGLEFLIYFQGNSAPDKSGLPSDRFSAERTGGSVSTLTIQRTQQEDSAVYLCASSSSSYNEQFFGPGTRLTVL.

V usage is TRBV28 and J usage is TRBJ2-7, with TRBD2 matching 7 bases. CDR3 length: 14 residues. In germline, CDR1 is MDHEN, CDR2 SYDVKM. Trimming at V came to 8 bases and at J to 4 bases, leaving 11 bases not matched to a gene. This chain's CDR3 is CASLRGRGEYEQYF. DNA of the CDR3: TGTGCCAGCCTTAGGGGCCGGGGGGAGTACGAGCAGTACTTC.

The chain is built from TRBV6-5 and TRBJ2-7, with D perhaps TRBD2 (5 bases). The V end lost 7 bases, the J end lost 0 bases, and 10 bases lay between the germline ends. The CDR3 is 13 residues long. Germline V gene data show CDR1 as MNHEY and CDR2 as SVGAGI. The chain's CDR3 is CASTPGSSYEQYF. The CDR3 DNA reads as TGTGCCAGCACACCGGGAAGCTCCTACGAGCAGTACTTC.

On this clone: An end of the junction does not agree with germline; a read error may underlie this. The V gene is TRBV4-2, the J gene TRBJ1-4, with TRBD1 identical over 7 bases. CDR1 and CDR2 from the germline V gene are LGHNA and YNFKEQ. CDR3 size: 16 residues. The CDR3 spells CASSQLTTGANEKLFF. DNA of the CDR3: TGTGCCAGCAGCCAGTTAACAACAGGGGCTAACGAAAAACTGTTTTTT.

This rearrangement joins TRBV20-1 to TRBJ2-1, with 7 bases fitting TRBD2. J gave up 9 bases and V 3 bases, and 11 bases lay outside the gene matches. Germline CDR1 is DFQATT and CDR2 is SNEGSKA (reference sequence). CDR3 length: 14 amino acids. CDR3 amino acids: CSASRGTTNFEQFF. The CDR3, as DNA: TGCAGTGCTAGTCGCGGGACTACCAATTTTGAGCAGTTCTTC.

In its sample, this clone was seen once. CDR3 loop: CASRDRGNSNQPQHF. For the CDR3, the DNA is TGTGCCAGTAGGGACAGGGGGAACAGCAATCAGCCCCAGCATTTT. This rearrangement joins TRBV19 to TRBJ1-5; 10 bases agree with TRBD1. Trimming took 6 bases from V and 1 from J; bases not matched to a gene: 3. The CDR3 length is 15 residues. Germline lookup yields CDR1 LNHDA and CDR2 SQIVND (reference sequence).

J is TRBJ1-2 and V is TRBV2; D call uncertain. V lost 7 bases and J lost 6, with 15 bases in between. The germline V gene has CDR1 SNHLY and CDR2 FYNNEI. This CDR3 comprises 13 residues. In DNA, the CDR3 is TGTGCCAGCAACCCGCCGAGAGGGAATGGCTACACCTTC. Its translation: CASNPPRGNGYTF.

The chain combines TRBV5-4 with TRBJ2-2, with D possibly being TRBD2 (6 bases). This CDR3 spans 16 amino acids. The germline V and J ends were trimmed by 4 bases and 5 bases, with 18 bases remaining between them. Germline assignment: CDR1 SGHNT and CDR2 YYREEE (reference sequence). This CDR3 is CASSLDGQGGTGELFF. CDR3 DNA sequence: TGTGCCAGCAGCCTTGATGGGCAGGGAGGTACCGGGGAGCTGTTTTTT.

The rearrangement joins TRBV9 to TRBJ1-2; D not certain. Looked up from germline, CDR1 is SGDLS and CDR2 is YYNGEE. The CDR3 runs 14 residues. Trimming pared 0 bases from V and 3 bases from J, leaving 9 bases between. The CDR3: CASSVGNADYGYTF. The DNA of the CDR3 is TGTGCCAGCAGCGTAGGGAACGCGGACTATGGCTACACCTTC.

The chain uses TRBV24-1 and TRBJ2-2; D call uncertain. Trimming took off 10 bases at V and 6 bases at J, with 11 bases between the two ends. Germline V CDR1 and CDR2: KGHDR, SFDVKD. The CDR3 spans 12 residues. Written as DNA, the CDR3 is TGTGCCACGAAGTCGAGGTCCGGGGAGCTGTTTTTT. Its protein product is CATKSRSGELFF.

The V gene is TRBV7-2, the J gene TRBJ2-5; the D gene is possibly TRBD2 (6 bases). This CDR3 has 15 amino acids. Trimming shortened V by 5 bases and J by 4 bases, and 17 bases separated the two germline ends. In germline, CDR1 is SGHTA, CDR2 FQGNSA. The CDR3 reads CASSPLALNIETQYF. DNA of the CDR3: TGTGCCAGCAGCCCTCTAGCGCTAAACATAGAGACCCAGTACTTC.

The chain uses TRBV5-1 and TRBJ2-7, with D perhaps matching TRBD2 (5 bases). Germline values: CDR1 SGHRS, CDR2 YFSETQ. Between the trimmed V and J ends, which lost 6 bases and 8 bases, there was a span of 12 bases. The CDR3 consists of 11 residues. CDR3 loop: CASTMSGKQYF. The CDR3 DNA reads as TGCGCCAGCACTATGAGCGGAAAGCAGTACTTC.

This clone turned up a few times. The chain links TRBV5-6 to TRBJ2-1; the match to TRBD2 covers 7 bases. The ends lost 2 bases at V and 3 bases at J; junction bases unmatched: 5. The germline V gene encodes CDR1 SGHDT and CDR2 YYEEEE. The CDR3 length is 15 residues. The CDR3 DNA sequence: TGTGCCAGCAGCTTCCGGGGGGTCGGCTACAATGAGCAGTTCTTC. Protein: CASSFRGVGYNEQFF.

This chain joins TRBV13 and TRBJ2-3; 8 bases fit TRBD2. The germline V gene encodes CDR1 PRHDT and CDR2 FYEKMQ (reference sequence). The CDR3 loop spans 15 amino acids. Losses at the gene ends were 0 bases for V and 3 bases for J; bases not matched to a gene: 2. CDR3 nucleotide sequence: TGTGCCAGCAGCTTAGGACTAGCGGAAACAGATACGCAGTATTTT. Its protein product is CASSLGLAETDTQYF.

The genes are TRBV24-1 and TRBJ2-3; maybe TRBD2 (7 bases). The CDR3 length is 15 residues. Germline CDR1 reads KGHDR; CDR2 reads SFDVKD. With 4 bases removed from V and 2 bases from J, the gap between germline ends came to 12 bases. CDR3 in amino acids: CATSEQGGNTDTQYF. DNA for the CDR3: TGTGCCACCAGTGAACAGGGAGGGAACACAGATACGCAGTATTTT.

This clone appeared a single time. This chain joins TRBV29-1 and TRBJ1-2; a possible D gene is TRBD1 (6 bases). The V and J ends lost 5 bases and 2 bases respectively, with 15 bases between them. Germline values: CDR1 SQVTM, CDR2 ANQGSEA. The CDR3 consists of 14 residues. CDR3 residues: CSVLRGGLNYGYTF. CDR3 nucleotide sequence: TGCAGCGTTCTCCGGGGGGGGCTAAACTATGGCTACACCTTC.

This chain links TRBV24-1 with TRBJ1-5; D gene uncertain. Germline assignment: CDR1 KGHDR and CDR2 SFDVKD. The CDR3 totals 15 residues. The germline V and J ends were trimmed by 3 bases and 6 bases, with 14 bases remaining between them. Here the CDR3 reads CATSDKTDAGQPQHF. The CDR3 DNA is TGTGCCACCAGTGATAAAACAGACGCTGGTCAGCCCCAGCATTTT.

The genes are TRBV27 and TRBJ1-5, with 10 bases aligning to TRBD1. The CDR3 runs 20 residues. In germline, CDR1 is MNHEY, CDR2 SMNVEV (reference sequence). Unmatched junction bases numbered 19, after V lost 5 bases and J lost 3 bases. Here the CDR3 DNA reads TGTGCCAGCAGTCCCCGCGGGACAGGGGCTCCTCTCAAAGTCAATCAGCCCCAGCATTTT. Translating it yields CASSPRGTGAPLKVNQPQHF.

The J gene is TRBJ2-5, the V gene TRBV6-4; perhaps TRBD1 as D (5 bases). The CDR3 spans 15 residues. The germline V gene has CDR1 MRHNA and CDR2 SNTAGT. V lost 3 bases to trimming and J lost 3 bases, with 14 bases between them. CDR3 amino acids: CASSDPGMKEETQYF. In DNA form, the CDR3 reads TGTGCCAGCAGTGATCCAGGGATGAAGGAAGAGACCCAGTACTTC.

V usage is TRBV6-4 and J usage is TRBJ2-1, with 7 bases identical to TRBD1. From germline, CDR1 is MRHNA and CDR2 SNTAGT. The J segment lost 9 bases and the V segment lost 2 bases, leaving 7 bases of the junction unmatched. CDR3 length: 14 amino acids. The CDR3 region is CASSDTDRATEQFF. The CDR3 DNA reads TGTGCCAGCAGTGACACTGACAGGGCTACTGAGCAGTTCTTC.

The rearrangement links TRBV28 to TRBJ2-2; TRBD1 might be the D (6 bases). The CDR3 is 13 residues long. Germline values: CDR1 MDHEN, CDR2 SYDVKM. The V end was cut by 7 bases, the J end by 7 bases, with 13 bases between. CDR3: CASIQGDHGELFF. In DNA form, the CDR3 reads TGTGCCAGCATACAGGGAGATCACGGGGAGCTGTTTTTT.

Here the CDR3 reads CASSSGHGDEKLFF. The CDR3 DNA follows: TGTGCCAGCAGCTCCGGACACGGAGATGAAAAACTGTTTTTT. This chain links TRBV11-1 with TRBJ1-4; a possible D gene is TRBD1 (5 bases). Germline CDR1 reads SGHAT; CDR2 reads FQDESV (reference sequence). The CDR3 is 14 amino acids. V lost 4 bases, J lost 6 bases, and 12 bases lay in between.

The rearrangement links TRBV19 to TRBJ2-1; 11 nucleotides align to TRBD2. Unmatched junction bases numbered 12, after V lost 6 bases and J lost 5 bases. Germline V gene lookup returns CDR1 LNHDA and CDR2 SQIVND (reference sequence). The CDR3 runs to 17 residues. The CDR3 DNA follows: TGTGCCAGTAGGACTTCTAGCGGGAGGCCCGTGAACAATGAGCAGTTCTTC. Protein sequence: CASRTSSGRPVNNEQFF. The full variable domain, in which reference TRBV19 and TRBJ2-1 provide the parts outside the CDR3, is DGGITQSPKYLFRKEGQNVTLSCEQNLNHDAMYWYRQDPGQGLRLIYYSQIVNDFQKGDIAEGYSVSREKKESFPLTVTSAQKNPTAFYLCASRTSSGRPVNNEQFFGPGTRLTVL.

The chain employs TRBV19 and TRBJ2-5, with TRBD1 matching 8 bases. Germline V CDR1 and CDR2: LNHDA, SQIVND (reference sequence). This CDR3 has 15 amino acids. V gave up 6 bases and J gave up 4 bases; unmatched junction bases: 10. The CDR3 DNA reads TGTGCCAGTAGCCAGAGGACAGGGTTTTTAGAGACCCAGTACTTC. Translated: CASSQRTGFLETQYF. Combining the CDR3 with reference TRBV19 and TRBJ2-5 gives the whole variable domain DGGITQSPKYLFRKEGQNVTLSCEQNLNHDAMYWYRQDPGQGLRLIYYSQIVNDFQKGDIAEGYSVSREKKESFPLTVTSAQKNPTAFYLCASSQRTGFLETQYFGPGTRLLVL.

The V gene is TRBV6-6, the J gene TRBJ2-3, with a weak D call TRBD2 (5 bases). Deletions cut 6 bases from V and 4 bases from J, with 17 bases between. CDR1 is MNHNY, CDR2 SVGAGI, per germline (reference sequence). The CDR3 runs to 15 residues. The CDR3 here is CASSNREGFADTQYF. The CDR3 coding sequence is TGTGCCAGCAGCAACCGTGAGGGCTTCGCAGATACGCAGTATTTT.